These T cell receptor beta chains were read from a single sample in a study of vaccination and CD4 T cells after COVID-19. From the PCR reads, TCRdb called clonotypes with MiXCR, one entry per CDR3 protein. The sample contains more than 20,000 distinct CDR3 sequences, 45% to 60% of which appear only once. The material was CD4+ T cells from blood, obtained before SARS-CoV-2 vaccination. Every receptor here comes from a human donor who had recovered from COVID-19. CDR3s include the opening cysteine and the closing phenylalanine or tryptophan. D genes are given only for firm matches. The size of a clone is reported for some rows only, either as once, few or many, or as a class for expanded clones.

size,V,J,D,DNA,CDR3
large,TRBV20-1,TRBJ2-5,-,TGCAGTGCTAGGGCTAGCGAGTTTCGAGAGACCCAGTACTTC,CSARASEFRETQYF
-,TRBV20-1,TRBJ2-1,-,TGCAGTGCAGGTGGGAGTAATGAGCAGTTCTTC,CSAGGSNEQFF
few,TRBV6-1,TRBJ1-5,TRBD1,TGTGCCAGCAGAACAGGGGGTACCCTCAATCAGCCCCAGCATTTT,CASRTGGTLNQPQHF
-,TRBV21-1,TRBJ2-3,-,TGTGCCAGCAGCAAACGCGGGGCAGATACGCAGTATTTT,CASSKRGADTQYF
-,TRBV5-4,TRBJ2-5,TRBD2,TGTGCCAGCAGTCGACTAGCGGAAGAGACCCAGTACTTC,CASSRLAEETQYF
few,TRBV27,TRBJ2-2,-,TGTGCCAGCAGTCCATCGCTAGGAGCCGGGGAGCTGTTTTTT,CASSPSLGAGELFF
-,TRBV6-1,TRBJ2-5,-,TGTGCCAGCAGTACCGGGGAGACCCAGTACTTC,CASSTGETQYF
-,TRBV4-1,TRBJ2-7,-,TGCGCCAGCTCTACCCGACTAGGGGACGAGCAGTACTTC,CASSTRLGDEQYF
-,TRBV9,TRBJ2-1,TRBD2,TGTGCCAGCAGCGTAGGGTCTAGCGGGTACTACAATGAGCAGTTCTTC,CASSVGSSGYYNEQFF
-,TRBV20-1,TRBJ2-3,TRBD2,TGCAGTGCTAGATCACAAGGACTAGCGGGAGGGACAGATACGCAGTATTTT,CSARSQGLAGGTDTQYF
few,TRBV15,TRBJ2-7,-,TGTGCCACCAGCAGAGCTCGGGCTGGACGAGGCGACGAGCAGTACTTC,CATSRARAGRGDEQYF
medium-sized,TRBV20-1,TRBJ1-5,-,TGCAGTGCTAGAGATATGAGCTATAGCAATCAGCCCCAGCATTTT,CSARDMSYSNQPQHF
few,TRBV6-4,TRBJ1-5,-,TGTGCCAGCAGTCCTACAGGATCCCCCAATCAGCCCCAGCATTTT,CASSPTGSPNQPQHF
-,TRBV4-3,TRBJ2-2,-,TGCGCCAGCAGCCAAGATTACGGCGGGGAGCTGTTTTTT,CASSQDYGGELFF
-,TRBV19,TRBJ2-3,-,TGTGCCAGTAGCCCCTGGGGCCCAGGTAACACAGATACGCAGTATTTT,CASSPWGPGNTDTQYF
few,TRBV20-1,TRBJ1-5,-,TGCAGTGCTGGGTACCCCCATCAGCCCCAGCATTTT,CSAGYPHQPQHF
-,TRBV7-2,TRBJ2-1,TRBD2,TGTGCCAGCAGCTCCCGACTAGCGGGATCGGTCAATGAGCAGTTCTTC,CASSSRLAGSVNEQFF